This passage covers 5 T cell receptor beta chains from one sample sequenced in a study of blood T cell repertoires in COVID-19. Produced via immunoSEQ multiplex PCR; TCRdb's table is partial and in-frame only. The sample has around 200,000 clones; 80% to 90% are singletons. The specimen sequenced was PBMCs or T cells enriched from blood (not recorded which). Receptors originate from a woman aged 45 to 65 in a cohort exposed to, infected with or recovered from COVID-19 (not recorded which).

The chain is built from TRBV4-3 and TRBJ1-6; 9 bases are a match to TRBD1. This CDR3 region has 15 residues. The trim removed 2 bases at V and 10 bases at J, leaving 6 bases unmatched. Germline V gives CDR1 LGHNA, CDR2 YSLEER. The CDR3 here is CASSQRTGTGSPLHF. The CDR3 nucleotides read TGCGCCAGCAGCCAAAGGACAGGGACAGGGTCACCCCTCCACTTT.

This clone occurred once. This chain connects TRBV10-3 to TRBJ1-1, with D uncertain. The CDR3 totals 14 residues. V lost 10 bases and J 1 base, leaving 16 bases between the germline ends. Germline assignment: CDR1 ENHRY and CDR2 SYGVKD. CDR3 DNA: TGTGCCACATCTCATGGGCCATCGAACACTGAAGCTTTCTTT. Amino acids: CATSHGPSNTEAFF.

The V call is TRBV7-9, the J call TRBJ1-4, with 9 bases matching TRBD1. With V trimmed by 4 bases and J by 6 bases, 6 bases remained unmatched. Germline values: CDR1 SEHNR, CDR2 FQNEAQ (reference sequence). The CDR3 covers 15 residues. CDR3 sequence (DNA): TGTGCCAGCAGCTCTCGGGGACAGGGTGATGAAAAACTGTTTTTT. Residues: CASSSRGQGDEKLFF.

V and J are TRBV6-2 or TRBV6-3 and TRBJ2-3; D might be TRBD2 (6 bases). Trimming left V 0 bases short and J 12 bases short, with 13 bases between. The germline V gene has CDR1 MNHEY and CDR2 SVGEGT. The CDR3 has 13 residues. CDR3 residues: CASSYSGTPIQYF. CDR3 coding DNA: TGTGCCAGCAGTTACTCTGGGACTCCAATCCAGTATTTT.

The V call is TRBV5-4, the J call TRBJ1-2, with 7 bases matching TRBD1. V lost 4 bases to trimming and J lost 5 bases; unmatched junction nucleotides: 8. Germline-derived CDR1 and CDR2 are SGHNT and YYREEE (reference sequence). The CDR3 is made up of 14 amino acids. The CDR3 reads CASSLRDRDYGYTF. CDR3 coding DNA: TGTGCCAGCAGCCTTAGGGACAGAGATTATGGCTACACCTTC.